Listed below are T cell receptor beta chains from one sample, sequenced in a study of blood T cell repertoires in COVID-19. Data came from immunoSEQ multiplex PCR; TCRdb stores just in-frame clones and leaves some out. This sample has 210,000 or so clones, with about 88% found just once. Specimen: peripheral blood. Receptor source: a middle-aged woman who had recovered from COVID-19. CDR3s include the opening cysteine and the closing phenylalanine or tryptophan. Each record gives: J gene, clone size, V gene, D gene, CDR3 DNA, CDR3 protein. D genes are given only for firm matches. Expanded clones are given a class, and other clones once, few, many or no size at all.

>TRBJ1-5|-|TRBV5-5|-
TGTGCCAGCAGCTTGGGGAGTTCACAGCCCCAGCATTTT
CASSLGSSQPQHF
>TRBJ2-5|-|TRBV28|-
TGTGCCAGCAGTACGCGGGACGTCCAAGAGACCCAGTACTTC
CASSTRDVQETQYF
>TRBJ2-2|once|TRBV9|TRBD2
TGTGCCAGCAGCGTTCGGGCGGGGGAGAACACCGGGGAGCTGTTTTTT
CASSVRAGENTGELFF
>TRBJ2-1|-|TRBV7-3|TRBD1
TGTGCCAGCAGCCAACGCCCGGGACAGGGAAATGAGCAGTTCTTC
CASSQRPGQGNEQFF
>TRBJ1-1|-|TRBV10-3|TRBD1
TGTGCCATCAGGTCAGCAGGGGGTGGCACTGAAGCTTTCTTT
CAIRSAGGGTEAFF
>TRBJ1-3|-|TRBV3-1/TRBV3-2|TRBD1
TGTGCCAGCAGAGCCACCGGGACAGGGTCCCGTCTATATTTT
CASRATGTGSRLYF
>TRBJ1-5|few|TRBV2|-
TGTGCCAGCAGTGAACTCAGGGGCAATCAGCCCCAGCATTTT
CASSELRGNQPQHF
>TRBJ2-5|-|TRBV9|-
TGTGCCAGCAGCCCGCGGACTGCCCCAAGTGAGACCCAGTACTTC
CASSPRTAPSETQYF
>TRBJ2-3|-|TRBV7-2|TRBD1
TGTGCCAGCAGCGTGACGAGACAGGGGGTTCCCACAGATACGCAGTATTTT
CASSVTRQGVPTDTQYF
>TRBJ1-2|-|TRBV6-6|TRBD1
TGTGCCAGCAGATCACCCGGGACAGGGGACTATGGCTACACCTTC
CASRSPGTGDYGYTF
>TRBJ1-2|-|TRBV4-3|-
TGCGCCAGCAGCCAAGAGCGGGGACCCTCTAACTATGGCTACACCTTC
CASSQERGPSNYGYTF
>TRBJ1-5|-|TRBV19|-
TGTGCCAGTAGTTTATGGGGAGGCGGCAATCAGCCCCAGCATTTT
CASSLWGGGNQPQHF
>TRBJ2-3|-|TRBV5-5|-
TGTGCCAGCAGCTTCTGGGGCCAGAGCACAGATACGCAGTATTTT
CASSFWGQSTDTQYF
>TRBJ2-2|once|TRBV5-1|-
TGCGCCAGCCACACTGGCGGTAACACCGGGGAGCTGTTTTTT
CASHTGGNTGELFF
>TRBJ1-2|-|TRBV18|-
TGTGCCAGCTCACCGCGCGCAACGTTACAGGGTAGCAACTATGGCTACACCTTC
CASSPRATLQGSNYGYTF
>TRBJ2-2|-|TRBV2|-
TGTGCCAGCTCGATTTCGTTAGCAGCAACCGGGGAGCTGTTTTTT
CASSISLAATGELFF
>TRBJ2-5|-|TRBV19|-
TGTGCCAGTAGTCCCGGCCAGGGAGCGGGAGAGACCCAGTACTTC
CASSPGQGAGETQYF
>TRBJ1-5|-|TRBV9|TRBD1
TGTGCCAGCAGCCTCGGGACAGGGGATAGCAATCAGCCCCAGCATTTT
CASSLGTGDSNQPQHF
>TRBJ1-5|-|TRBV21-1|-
TGTGCCAGCAGCAGTGGGGACAGGCCTCAAGGTCAGCCCCAGCATTTT
CASSSGDRPQGQPQHF
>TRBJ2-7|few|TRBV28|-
TGTGCCAGCAGTTTAGGTCTAACCGAGCAGTACTTC
CASSLGLTEQYF
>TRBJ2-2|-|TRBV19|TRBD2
TGTGCCAGTACCTTCGTGACTAGCGGGAGGGGCGTCGGCGGGGAGCTGTTTTTT
CASTFVTSGRGVGGELFF
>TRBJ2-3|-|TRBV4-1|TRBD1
TGCGCCAGCAGCCAAGACTGGACAGGGAGCGCAGATACGCAGTATTTT
CASSQDWTGSADTQYF
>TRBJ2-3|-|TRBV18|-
TGTGCCAGCTCACCGCAAGCCCGAGATACGCAGTATTTT
CASSPQARDTQYF
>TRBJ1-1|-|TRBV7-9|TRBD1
TGTGCCAGCAGCACCGGACAGGGGGGGAACACTGAAGCTTTCTTT
CASSTGQGGNTEAFF
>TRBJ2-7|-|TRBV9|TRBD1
TGTGCCAGCAGCCTCACGCCGGACAGGGCAATCAAGCAGTACTTC
CASSLTPDRAIKQYF
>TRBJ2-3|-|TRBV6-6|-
TGTGCCAGCAGTCTACTCGGGGAGTTAACCACAGATACGCAGTATTTT
CASSLLGELTTDTQYF
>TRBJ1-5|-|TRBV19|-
TGTGCCAGTAGTATAGCGGCAAGCGATCAGCCCCAGCATTTT
CASSIAASDQPQHF
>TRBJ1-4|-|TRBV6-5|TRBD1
TGTGCCAGCAGATCCCTCCGGGACAGCAATGAAAAACTGTTTTTT
CASRSLRDSNEKLFF
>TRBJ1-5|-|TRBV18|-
TGTGCCAGCTCAATCGGGGAGCGTCAGCCCCAGCATTTT
CASSIGERQPQHF
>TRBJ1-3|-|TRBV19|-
TGTGCCAGTAGCACAAACCAGGGCTTTGGAAACACCATATATTTT
CASSTNQGFGNTIYF
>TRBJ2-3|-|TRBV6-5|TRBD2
TGTGCCAGCATGCGACAGGGTCTAGCGGGAGTAACGCAGTATTTT
CASMRQGLAGVTQYF